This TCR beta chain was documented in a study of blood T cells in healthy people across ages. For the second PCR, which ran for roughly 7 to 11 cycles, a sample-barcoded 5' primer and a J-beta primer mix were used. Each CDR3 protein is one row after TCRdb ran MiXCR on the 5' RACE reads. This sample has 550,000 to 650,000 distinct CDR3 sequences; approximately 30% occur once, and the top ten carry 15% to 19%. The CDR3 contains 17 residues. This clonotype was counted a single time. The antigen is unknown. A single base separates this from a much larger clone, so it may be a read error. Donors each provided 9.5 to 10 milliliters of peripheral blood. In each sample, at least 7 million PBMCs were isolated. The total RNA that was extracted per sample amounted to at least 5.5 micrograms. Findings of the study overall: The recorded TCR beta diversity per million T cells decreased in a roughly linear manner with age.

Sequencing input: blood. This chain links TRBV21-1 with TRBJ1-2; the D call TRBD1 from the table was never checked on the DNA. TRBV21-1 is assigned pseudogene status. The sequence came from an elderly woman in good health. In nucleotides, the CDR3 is TGTGCCAGCAGCAAAGTTTTGGGAACAGGGCGGGGCGATGGCTACACCTTC. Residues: CASSKVLGTGRGDGYTF.